This entry lists 17 T cell receptor beta chains sequenced from one sample in a study of tumor-infiltrating lymphocytes in primary liver carcinoma. The tissue used was unsorted bulk material of roughly 17-34 mg. RNA and DNA were co-extracted from it with the AllPrep DNA/RNA mini kit. With around 490 ng total RNA as template and a constant-region primer, TCR beta cDNA was made. Researchers made the TCR beta libraries by running three nested multiplex PCR rounds with slightly modified ARM-PCR. Running roughly 10 cycles apiece, the first two PCR rounds relied on TRBV1-TRBV30 forward primers together with a C-beta reverse primer. TCRdb processed the multiplex PCR reads anew with MiXCR; each CDR3 protein has one entry. This sample has 48,000 or so distinct CDR3 sequences, with 70% to 75% found just once. Sequences were obtained from liver tumor tissue from sampling region 3. The subset: tumor region T3, left-lateral pole. The source of these receptors is a man aged 35 to 55 with primary liver carcinoma and hepatitis B virus infection.

This clonotype was counted many times. A much larger clone differs by one base, so this may be a read error. The chain combines TRBV4-2 with TRBJ2-7; tentatively, D is TRBD1 or TRBD2 (5 bases each). Deletions cut 2 bases from V and 9 bases from J, with 17 bases between. Per the germline V gene, CDR1 is LGHNA and CDR2 is YNFKEQ. The CDR3 runs 14 residues. CDR3 DNA: TGTGCCAGCAGCCAAACCTCGACAGCCCGGGGGCAGTACTTC. The encoded protein is CASSQTSTARGQYF.

On this clonotype: A read error may account for a junction end that differs from germline. J is TRBJ2-7 and V is TRBV12-5; tentatively, D is TRBD2 (5 bases). From germline, CDR1 is LGHNT and CDR2 FRNRAP. The CDR3 is 11 amino acids. The CDR3 here is CASPSGSEQYF. The DNA for the CDR3 is TGTGCTAGTCCCTCGGGGTCCGAGCAATACTTT.

As regards this clonotype: Likely a read error: the CDR3 ends without its conserved phenylalanine or tryptophan. V gene TRBV29-1 combines with J gene TRBJ2-3; the D is unclear. The V gene's germline CDR1 is SQVTM and CDR2 ANQGSEA. The CDR3 sequence is 11 residues long. CDR3 in DNA: TGCAGTGTTGCTGGGGCAGATACGCAGTATTTA. Its translation is CSVAGADTQYL.

Remarks on this clonotype: One junction end disagrees with the germline gene, perhaps due to a read error. The chain has TRBV11-2 and TRBJ2-1; TRBD2 agrees at 8 bases. Germline lookup yields CDR1 SGHAT and CDR2 FQNNGV. This CDR3 spans 16 amino acids. CDR3 loop: CASRLVIGLAMGEHFF. CDR3 coding DNA: TGTGCCAGCAGATTGGTTATCGGACTAGCCATGGGTGAGCACTTCTTT.

Concerning this clonotype: Mismatch with germline at one junction end may stem from a read error. J is TRBJ1-6 and V is TRBV11-2; no reliable D call. The CDR3 contains 14 residues. Germline CDR1 SGHAT, CDR2 FQNNGV. CDR3 loop: CASNLRGANSPLHF. The DNA for the CDR3 is TGTGCCAGCAACTTACGGGGTGCGAATTCACCCCTCCACTTT. Looking up the rest from reference TRBV11-2 and TRBJ1-6 gives the full variable domain: EAGVAQSPRYKIIEKRQSVAFWCNPISGHATLYWYQQILGQGPKLLIQFQNNGVVDDSQLPKDRFSAERLKGVDSTLKIQPAKLEDSAVYLCASNLRGANSPLHFGNGTRLTVT.

Concerning this clonotype itself: A much more abundant neighbour one base away suggests this may be a read error. The rearrangement uses TRBV18 and TRBJ2-4; D remains ambiguous. Trimming stripped 1 base from V and 2 bases from J, with 3 bases between. Germline V gene data show CDR1 as KGHSH and CDR2 as LQKENI. CDR3 length: 13 residues. The CDR3 loop reads CASSPLTKNIQYF. The CDR3 bases are TGTGCCAGCTCACCACTAACCAAAAACATTCAGTACTTC. Full variable domain (outside the CDR3, taken from reference TRBV18 and TRBJ2-4): NAGVMQNPRHLVRRRGQEARLRCSPMKGHSHVYWYRQLPEEGLKFMVYLQKENIIDESGMPKERFSAEFPKEGPSILRIQQVVRGDSAAYFCASSPLTKNIQYFGAGTRLSVL.

The genes are TRBV4-1 and TRBJ2-5, with a possible D match to TRBD1 (6 bases). Germline CDR1 is MGHRA and CDR2 is YSYEKL. Trimming cost V 6 bases and J 5 bases, with 16 bases left between them. The CDR3 has 14 amino acids. This CDR3 reads CASSRSTGYETQYF. CDR3 DNA: TGCGCCAGCAGTCGTTCGACAGGTTACGAGACCCAGTACTTC.

About this clonotype: One end of the junction fails to match germline, which may point to a read error. The chain has TRBV30 and TRBJ2-7; 7 nucleotides align to TRBD2. This CDR3 contains 15 residues. The germline V gene encodes CDR1 GTSNPN and CDR2 SVGIG (reference sequence). CDR3 protein: CASSATGTGGSEQYF. CDR3 DNA sequence: TGTGCCTCGAGTGCGACCGGGACGGGGGGAAGCGAGCAGTACTTC.

This clonotype came up many times. This chain connects TRBV4-1 to TRBJ2-3, with 7 bases fitting TRBD2. Germline CDR1 MGHRA, CDR2 YSYEKL. The CDR3 spans 17 residues. V lost 0 bases, J lost 2 bases, and 8 bases stayed unmatched. This CDR3 is CASSQDYASGDTDTQYF. In nucleotides, the CDR3 is TGCGCCAGCAGCCAAGATTATGCTAGCGGAGACACAGATACGCAGTATTTT.

Points on this clonotype: Germline and junction disagree at one end, which may indicate a read error. This chain links TRBV11-2 with TRBJ2-1, with no clear D. This CDR3 spans 13 amino acids. Germline CDR1 is SGHAT and CDR2 is FQNNGV. CDR3 sequence (DNA): TGCGCCAGCAGCTTGCCGGGCTACAATGGGCACTTCTTC. It encodes CASSLPGYNGHFF.

Concerning this clonotype itself: A much larger clone is a single base away; this may be a read error. This chain joins TRBV28 and TRBJ2-3; D may be TRBD1 (6 bases). V lost 7 bases and J lost 3, with 17 bases in between. The CDR3 has 15 amino acids. Germline V gene sequence: CDR1 MDHEN, CDR2 SYDVKM. CDR3 in amino acids: CASIPDSSLTDTQYF. The CDR3 nucleotides read TGTGCCAGCATCCCGGACAGCTCTTTGACAGATACGCAGTATTTT. The full variable domain, completed using reference TRBV28 and TRBJ2-3, is DVKVTQSSRYLVKRTGEKVFLECVQDMDHENMFWYRQDPGLGLRLIYFSYDVKMKEKGDIPEGYSVSREKKERFSLILESASTNQTSMYLCASIPDSSLTDTQYFGPGTRLTVL.

For this clonotype: Relative to the germline gene, one junction end is altered; a read error may explain this. The rearrangement joins TRBV5-1 to TRBJ2-1; D possibly corresponds to TRBD1 (5 bases). The CDR3 has 15 amino acids. Looked up from germline, CDR1 is SGHRS and CDR2 is YFSETQ. CDR3 sequence: CASSPTGAVINEQFF. The CDR3 nucleotides read TGCGCTAGCAGCCCCACTGGGGCAGTAATCAATGAGCAGTTCTTC.

Turning to this clonotype: The conserved phenylalanine or tryptophan is not found at the CDR3 terminus, so this likely reflects a read error. This chain connects TRBV7-9 to TRBJ2-3; no clear D. The CDR3 extends over 15 amino acids. Per germline, CDR1 SEHNR and CDR2 FQNEAQ (reference sequence). The CDR3 nucleotides are TGTGCCTGCAGTCCCTCTGATGGGGGCACAGATACGCAGTATTCT. It specifies CACSPSDGGTDTQYS.

About this clonotype itself: Sequence at one end of the junction differs from germline and may be a read error. The chain recombines TRBV6-5 with TRBJ2-2; 7 nucleotides match TRBD2. Germline V gene lookup returns CDR1 MNHEY and CDR2 SVGAGI. The length of the CDR3 is 15 residues. This chain's CDR3 is CAGSYSRGRGGELFF. CDR3 bases: TGTGCCGGCAGTTACTCGAGAGGGAGGGGCGGCGAGCTGTTTTTT.

This clonotype is a singleton in its sample. The conserved final phenylalanine or tryptophan is absent from the CDR3, which likely points to a read error. The V and J genes are TRBV29-1 and TRBJ2-7, with TRBD2 matching 7 bases. The CDR3 is made up of 15 amino acids. Germline lookup yields CDR1 SQVTM and CDR2 ANQGSEA. As DNA, the CDR3 is TGCAGTGTTGAAGAAGAAGGACGGGGGGTCTACGAGCAGTACTTA. This encodes CSVEEEGRGVYEQYL.

As for this clonotype: The junction departs from germline at one end; a sequencing error may be responsible. J is TRBJ2-3 and V is TRBV11-2; 9 positions match TRBD2. CDR3 length: 16 residues. CDR1 is SGHAT and CDR2 is FQNNGV in the germline V gene. The DNA for the CDR3 is TGTGCCTGCAGCCCCCTGACTAGCGGCATCACAGATACGCGGTATTTT. Amino acids: CACSPLTSGITDTRYF.

Note on this clonotype: A junction end diverges from the germline sequence, so it may reflect a read error. This chain uses TRBV11-1 with TRBJ2-1; 14 bases agree with TRBD2. The CDR3 is 17 residues long. Germline V gene sequence: CDR1 SGHAT, CDR2 FQDESV (reference sequence). In DNA, the CDR3 is TGTGCCAGGAGCCTGGGACTAGCGGGAGAAGTTGTCAATGAGCAATTCTTC. Protein sequence: CARSLGLAGEVVNEQFF.